The rows below give T cell receptor beta chains drawn from one sample of a study of T-cell memory formation after mild COVID-19. TCRdb reprocessed the 5' RACE reads with MiXCR, giving one entry per CDR3 protein. The sample carries 550,000 to 700,000 distinct CDR3 sequences, around 15% recorded once. The source material was PBMCs or a T cell subset sorted from them (not recorded which). Every receptor here comes from an adult woman who had mild COVID-19 (a few samples of this study predate the infection). Cell type and time point are not known. Each CDR3 is given with its conserved first and last residue. The order of the fields is CDR3 protein, J gene, clone size, V gene. Clone size appears in some rows only: once, few, many, or a class for an expanded clone.

CDR3: CASSLDRLAGVGNEQFF
J: TRBJ2-1
size: -
V: TRBV11-3

CDR3: CASSLRGHSYEQYF
J: TRBJ2-7
size: -
V: TRBV5-4

CDR3: CASSFRTSGSPHEQFF
J: TRBJ2-1
size: few
V: TRBV5-4

CDR3: CSARAPAGVVGEQFF
J: TRBJ2-1
size: -
V: TRBV20-1

CDR3: CASSLARRVGNQPQHF
J: TRBJ1-5
size: few
V: TRBV5-1

CDR3: CASSQSAMAEQYF
J: TRBJ2-7
size: -
V: TRBV23-1

CDR3: CASSYLTSGSFRNEQFF
J: TRBJ2-1
size: -
V: TRBV6-2/TRBV6-3

CDR3: CSATNRAGEQFF
J: TRBJ2-1
size: few
V: TRBV20-1

CDR3: CASSYHRDSNQPQHF
J: TRBJ1-5
size: -
V: TRBV6-5

CDR3: CASSLPGSSTDTQYF
J: TRBJ2-3
size: many
V: TRBV28

CDR3: CASSSDVGGAETQYF
J: TRBJ2-5
size: -
V: TRBV5-1

CDR3: CASSYGGSEAFF
J: TRBJ1-1
size: many
V: TRBV6-2/TRBV6-3

CDR3: CASSLNWGGKNQPQHF
J: TRBJ1-5
size: few
V: TRBV7-8

CDR3: CSAPRQGLSYNEQFF
J: TRBJ2-1
size: few
V: TRBV20-1

CDR3: CASSANRDTGGEQYF
J: TRBJ2-7
size: -
V: TRBV6-8

CDR3: CASSLRPSGGGSYNEQFF
J: TRBJ2-1
size: -
V: TRBV7-2

CDR3: CASSQGDDTGNTIYF
J: TRBJ1-3
size: few
V: TRBV5-5

CDR3: CSVRSLARPYEQYF
J: TRBJ2-7
size: -
V: TRBV29-1

CDR3: CASSFNRRYTEAFF
J: TRBJ1-1
size: -
V: TRBV11-2

CDR3: CASSAGGHYEQYF
J: TRBJ2-7
size: -
V: TRBV28

CDR3: CASSIRGPYEQYF
J: TRBJ2-7
size: -
V: TRBV13

CDR3: CASSPGLAPNLGTDTQYF
J: TRBJ2-3
size: few
V: TRBV18

CDR3: CASSMSGGAYNEQFF
J: TRBJ2-1
size: -
V: TRBV19

CDR3: CASSYLTGAKETQYF
J: TRBJ2-5
size: few
V: TRBV6-2/TRBV6-3

CDR3: CATSRDGVPRSFNEQFF
J: TRBJ2-1
size: few
V: TRBV15

CDR3: CAWSALHLDRVVDGYTF
J: TRBJ1-2
size: -
V: TRBV30